Below, one T cell receptor (beta chain) is given with its context. The antigen is unknown. Each TCR beta library was made by quantitative 5'-RACE that incorporated molecular barcodes. TCRdb reanalysed the 5' RACE reads using MiXCR and keeps one entry per CDR3 protein. The sample carries 310,000 or so distinct CDR3 sequences, 20% recorded once. The ends lost 2 bases at V and 1 base at J; junction bases unmatched: 4. The germline gives CDR1 MNHEY, CDR2 SMNVEV (reference sequence). There are 16 residues in the CDR3. This sample is part of a study of CD8 T cells in ankylosing spondylitis. Study conclusions and caveats: A TCR beta motif of 7 or 8 highly homologous variants appeared characteristic of ankylosing spondylitis blood. Clones linked to disease were reported to show significant enrichment in matched ankylosing spondylitis synovial fluid. Within peripheral blood, clones linked to disease were CD8+ and relatively rare.

This clonotype was obtained from a male donor with ankylosing spondylitis or in good health (not recorded which). The rearrangement links TRBV27 to TRBJ2-2, with 7 bases fitting TRBD1. Sequences were obtained from blood, either unsorted or a sorted T cell fraction (not recorded which). CDR3 region: CASSLPQGLNTGELFF. DNA for the CDR3: TGTGCCAGCAGTTTACCACAGGGGTTGAACACCGGGGAGCTGTTTTTT.